This TCR beta chain was sequenced in a study of T cell responses to AZD1222 COVID-19 vaccine. V lost 6 bases, J lost 4 bases, and 16 bases lay in between. This CDR3 has 14 amino acids. The germline V gene encodes CDR1 PRHDT and CDR2 FYEKMQ (reference sequence). Sequencing used immunoSEQ multiplex PCR; TCRdb keeps in-frame clones, though not all of them. The sample contains 100,000 to 150,000 clones, around 90% of which appear only once. The TCR sequence derives from an adult in good health. The source was peripheral blood, collected on day 0 of AZD1222 vaccination. The chain recombines TRBV13 with TRBJ2-7, with D perhaps matching TRBD1 or TRBD2 (6 bases each). The CDR3 is CASRRGGLGYEQYF. The CDR3 coding sequence is TGTGCCAGCAGGAGAGGGGGACTTGGGTACGAGCAGTACTTC.